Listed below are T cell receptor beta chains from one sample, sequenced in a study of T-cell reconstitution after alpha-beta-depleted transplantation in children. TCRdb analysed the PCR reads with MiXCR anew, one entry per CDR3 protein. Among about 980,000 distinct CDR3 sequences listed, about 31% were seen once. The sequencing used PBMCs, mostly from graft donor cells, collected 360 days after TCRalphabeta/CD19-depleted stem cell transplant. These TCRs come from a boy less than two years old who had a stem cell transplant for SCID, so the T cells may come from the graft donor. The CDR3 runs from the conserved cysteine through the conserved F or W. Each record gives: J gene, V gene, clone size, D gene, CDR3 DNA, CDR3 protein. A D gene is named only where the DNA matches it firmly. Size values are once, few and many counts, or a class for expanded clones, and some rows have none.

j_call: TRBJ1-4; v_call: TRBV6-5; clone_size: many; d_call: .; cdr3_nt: TGTGCCAGCAGTTACGGTCTCAGGGACAATGAAAAACTGTTTTTT; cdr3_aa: CASSYGLRDNEKLFF
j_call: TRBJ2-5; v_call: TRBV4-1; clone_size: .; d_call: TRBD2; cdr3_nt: TGCGCCAGCAGCCAACCTTCGGGGGGTCGGGAAGAGACCCAGTACTTC; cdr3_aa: CASSQPSGGREETQYF
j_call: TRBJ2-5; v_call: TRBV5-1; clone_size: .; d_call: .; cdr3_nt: TGCGCCAGCAGCTTAAGACAAGGGGTTCGTGAGACCCAGTACTTC; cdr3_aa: CASSLRQGVRETQYF
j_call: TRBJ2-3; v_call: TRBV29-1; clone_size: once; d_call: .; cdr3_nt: TGCAGCGTTGTAAAGGGTAGCACAGATACGCAGTATTTT; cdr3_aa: CSVVKGSTDTQYF
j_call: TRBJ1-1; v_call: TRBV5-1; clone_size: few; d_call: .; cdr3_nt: TGCGCCAGCAGCTGGGGGGGAGGGGAGGAGACTGAAGCTTTCTTT; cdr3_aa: CASSWGGGEETEAFF
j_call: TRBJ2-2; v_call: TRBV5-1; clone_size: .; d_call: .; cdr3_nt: TGCGCCAGCAGCGTCCGGGACGGAAACACCGGGGAGCTGTTTTTT; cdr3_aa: CASSVRDGNTGELFF
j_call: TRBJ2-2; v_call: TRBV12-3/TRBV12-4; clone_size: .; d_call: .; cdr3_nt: TGTGCCAGCAGTTTATCCAGGGCCACCGGGGAGCTGTTTTTT; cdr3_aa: CASSLSRATGELFF
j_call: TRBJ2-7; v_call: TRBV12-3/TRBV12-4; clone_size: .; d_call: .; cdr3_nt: TGTGCCAGCAGCGCTAGGGGGAACAGCAACTACGAGCAGTACTTC; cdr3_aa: CASSARGNSNYEQYF
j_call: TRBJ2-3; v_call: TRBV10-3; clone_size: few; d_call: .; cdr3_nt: TGTGCCATCAGTAACGGCCCCGGTGGGACAGATACGCAGTATTTT; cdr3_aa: CAISNGPGGTDTQYF
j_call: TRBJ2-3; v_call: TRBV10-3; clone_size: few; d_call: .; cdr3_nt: TGTGCCATCAGTAGGGGGGGCACCCCAGATACGCAGTATTTT; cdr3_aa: CAISRGGTPDTQYF
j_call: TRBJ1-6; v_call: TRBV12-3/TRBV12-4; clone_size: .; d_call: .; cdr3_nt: TGTGCCAGCACCGTCGGGCTTGGGGGATGGTCACCCCTCCACTTT; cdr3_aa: CASTVGLGGWSPLHF
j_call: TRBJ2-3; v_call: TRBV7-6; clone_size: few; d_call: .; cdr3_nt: TGTGCCAGCAGCTTAGCGGGGTGGGGGCGAACAGATACGCAGTATTTT; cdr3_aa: CASSLAGWGRTDTQYF
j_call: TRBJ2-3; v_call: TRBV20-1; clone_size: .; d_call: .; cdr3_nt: TGCAGTGCTTGGACAGTACCCGATACGCAGTATTTT; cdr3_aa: CSAWTVPDTQYF
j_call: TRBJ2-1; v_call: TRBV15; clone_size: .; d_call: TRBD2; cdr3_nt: TGTGCCACCAGCAGAGATCCCAAACTAGCGGGGGGTGATAATGAGCAGTTCTTC; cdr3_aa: CATSRDPKLAGGDNEQFF
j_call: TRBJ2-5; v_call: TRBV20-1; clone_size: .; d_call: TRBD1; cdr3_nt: TGCAGTGCTTCAATCCACCGGGACAGGGGAGAGACCCAGTACTTC; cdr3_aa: CSASIHRDRGETQYF
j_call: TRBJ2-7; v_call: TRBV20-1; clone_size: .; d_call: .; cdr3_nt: TGCAGTGCGGAGCGGCGGAGTCGGTACGAGCAGTACTTC; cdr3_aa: CSAERRSRYEQYF
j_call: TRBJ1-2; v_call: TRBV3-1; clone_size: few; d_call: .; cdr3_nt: TGTGCCAGCAGACAAGGGGGAAAAGCTAACTATGGCTACACCTTC; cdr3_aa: CASRQGGKANYGYTF
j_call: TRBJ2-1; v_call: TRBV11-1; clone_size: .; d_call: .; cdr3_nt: TGTGCCAGCAGCTTATTCTGGGGCCCCCTGAATGAGCAGTCCCCCGGGGTCTTC; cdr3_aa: CASSLFWGPLNEQSPGVF
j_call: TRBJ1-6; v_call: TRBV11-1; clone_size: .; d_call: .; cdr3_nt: TGTGCCAGCAGCTTCCAGGAGGGGTCTGTGGGTTCACCCCTCCACTTT; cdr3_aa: CASSFQEGSVGSPLHF